The 8 T cell receptor beta chains reported below all come from one sample, sequenced in a study of shared clonotypes between healthy human individuals. Clones were sequenced by immunoSEQ multiplex PCR, and TCRdb holds only the in-frame ones, with some missing. The sample gives about 1.1 million clones, roughly 77% of which show up once; 0.7% to 0.95% is in the top ten. Material: memory CD4+ T cells from PBMCs. Stated subset: CD45RA-negative fraction. These TCRs come from a man aged 18 to 30 in good health. Some clones in this sample may be carry-over from other donors' samples.

The chain combines TRBV9 with TRBJ2-7; D unresolved. The germline V gene has CDR1 SGDLS and CDR2 YYNGEE. This CDR3 is built from 14 residues. Trimming pared 2 bases from V and 1 base from J, leaving 10 bases between. The CDR3: CASSVRSTSYEQYF. CDR3 bases: TGTGCCAGCAGCGTCCGAAGCACTTCCTACGAGCAGTACTTC.

The J gene is TRBJ1-1, the V gene TRBV5-1; weak D call: TRBD1 (6 bases). The CDR3 consists of 16 residues. The germline V gene encodes CDR1 SGHRS and CDR2 YFSETQ. With 0 bases removed from V and 0 bases from J, the gap between germline ends came to 12 bases. For the CDR3, the DNA is TGCGCCAGCAGCTTGGGAGGGGGACCCTTGAACACTGAAGCTTTCTTT. This encodes CASSLGGGPLNTEAFF.

On this clone: Other nucleotide sequences from this sample produce the same CDR3. The chain joins TRBV5-1 to TRBJ2-5; no reliable D call. CDR1 SGHRS and CDR2 YFSETQ come from the germline V gene. V was cut by 0 bases and J by 1 base, with 7 bases left in between. The CDR3 loop spans 14 amino acids. This chain's CDR3 is CASSLVGSQETQYF. The CDR3 coding sequence is TGCGCCAGCAGCTTGGTCGGGTCCCAAGAGACCCAGTACTTC.

V is TRBV10-3 and J is TRBJ2-7; D might be TRBD1 or TRBD2, each matching 6 bases. CDR1 ENHRY and CDR2 SYGVKD come from the germline V gene. V lost 11 bases and J lost 3, with 20 bases in between. This CDR3 region has 14 residues. The CDR3 nucleotides read TGTGCCGGACGACCCGAGGGGGGCAACTACGAGCAGTACTTC. It encodes CAGRPEGGNYEQYF.

Turning to this clone: Other DNA sequences of this sample code for an identical CDR3. The CDR3 DNA reads as TGTGCCAGCAGCCTGAACAGGGGTCAAGAGACCCAGTACTTC. This codes for CASSLNRGQETQYF. This rearrangement joins TRBV7-7 to TRBJ2-5; TRBD1 matches at 7 bases. Germline V CDR1 and CDR2: SSHAT, FNYEAQ (reference sequence). The CDR3 extends over 14 amino acids. The V gene end was trimmed by 5 bases and the J gene end by 2 bases; junction bases not matched to a gene: 5.

V gene TRBV19 combines with J gene TRBJ2-5; the D gene is possibly TRBD2 (7 bases). CDR1 and CDR2 (germline): LNHDA, SQIVND (reference sequence). The CDR3 runs to 14 residues. Trimming pared 7 bases from V and 4 bases from J, leaving 16 bases between. The CDR3 reads CASTQGGAGETQYF. In DNA, the CDR3 is TGTGCCAGTACCCAAGGGGGGGCCGGAGAGACCCAGTACTTC.

This clone appeared once. The chain carries TRBV28 and TRBJ2-3; D uncertain. There are 18 residues in the CDR3. From germline, CDR1 is MDHEN and CDR2 SYDVKM. Trimming took 6 bases from V and 0 from J, leaving 22 bases between them. Here the CDR3 reads CASSSPWVPSSSTDTQYF. As DNA, the CDR3 is TGTGCCAGCAGCAGCCCTTGGGTTCCATCTTCTAGCACAGATACGCAGTATTTT.

This clone was observed at least ten times. The J gene is TRBJ2-7, the V gene TRBV10-3, with 7 nucleotides matching TRBD1. CDR3 length equals 14 residues. Trimming at V came to 1 base and at J to 7 bases, leaving 7 bases not matched to a gene. Germline CDR1 is ENHRY and CDR2 is SYGVKD. The CDR3 protein is CAISELQGSREQYF. The CDR3 region has the DNA TGTGCCATCAGTGAGTTACAGGGGTCTCGGGAGCAGTACTTC.